A selection of T cell receptor beta chains follows, all from one sample in a study of vaccination and CD4 T cells after COVID-19. These receptors have no identified antigens. TCRdb re-analysed the PCR reads in MiXCR, keeping a single row per CDR3 protein. This repertoire shows 15,000 to 20,000 distinct CDR3 sequences, under 80% found once; its top ten account for approximately 11%. Source material: CD4+ T cells from blood, cultured in vitro. Source of these receptors: a human donor who had recovered from COVID-19. Each CDR3 is given with its conserved first and last residue. The D gene is left open where the match is weak. Clone size, where shown, is once, few, many, or a class for clones that have expanded.

- TRBJ2-5 - TRBV7-9 TGTGCCAGCAATTGGGTTCAAGAGACCCAGTACTTC CASNWVQETQYF
few TRBJ1-1 - TRBV20-1 TGCAGTGCCCCGGGGGGTAACACTGAAGCTTTCTTT CSAPGGNTEAFF
- TRBJ2-1 - TRBV20-1 TGCAGTGGAGCCGGGACCGCCGGCTACAATGAGCAGTTCTTC CSGAGTAGYNEQFF
- TRBJ1-2 - TRBV6-1 TGTGCCAGCAGCTCCTCCGGGGGGGGAAACTATGGCTACACCTTC CASSSSGGGNYGYTF
- TRBJ1-2 - TRBV19 TGTGCCAGTACCCCGGGGCAGGGTAACTATGGCTACACCTTC CASTPGQGNYGYTF
- TRBJ2-5 - TRBV7-7 TGTGCTAGCAGCTTAAACCCCATGCGGACCCAGTACTTC CASSLNPMRTQYF
few TRBJ2-7 - TRBV4-1 TGCGCCAGCAGCCAAGGTCAGACCTACGAGCAGTACTTC CASSQGQTYEQYF
- TRBJ1-3 - TRBV7-6 TGTGCCAGCAGCCCCACTGGACACCACTCTGGAAACACCATATATTTT CASSPTGHHSGNTIYF
- TRBJ2-7 - TRBV7-9 TGTGCCAGCAGTCATCAAGGCGAGCAGTACTTC CASSHQGEQYF
- TRBJ2-3 - TRBV6-2/TRBV6-3 TGTGCCAGCAGTTACTCAGGGGGGGCCACAGATACGCAGTATTTT CASSYSGGATDTQYF
- TRBJ1-4 - TRBV11-1 TGTGCCAGCAGCTTAGACCCTACTAATGAAAAACTGTTTTTT CASSLDPTNEKLFF
- TRBJ1-1 - TRBV20-1 TGCAGTGCTAGTAGCCAGGGACTGAACACTGAAGCTTTCTTT CSASSQGLNTEAFF
few TRBJ1-2 TRBD1 TRBV19 TGTGCCAGTAGTATAGTGTCAGTCGGACAGGGGGCGGGCTACACCTTC CASSIVSVGQGAGYTF
- TRBJ1-5 - TRBV28 TGTGCCAGCAGTTTAGCCTGGGGGGTACAGCCCCAGCATTTT CASSLAWGVQPQHF
- TRBJ1-5 - TRBV19 TGTGCCAGTAGTATAGGACAGCCCTCGCGGGGCAATCAGCCCCAGCATTTT CASSIGQPSRGNQPQHF
- TRBJ1-2 TRBD1 TRBV4-3 TGCGCCAGCAGCGAGGGGGCGGACTATGGCTACACCTTC CASSEGADYGYTF
- TRBJ1-5 - TRBV20-1 TGCAGTGCCGCCCAGGATAGCAATCAGCCCCAGCATTTT CSAAQDSNQPQHF
- TRBJ2-3 - TRBV20-1 TGCAGTGCTAGAGATCCCCTGACTAGTCTCACAGATACGCAGTATTTT CSARDPLTSLTDTQYF
- TRBJ2-1 - TRBV9 TGTGCCAGCAGCGTCAACCGAGACTACAATGAGCAGTTCTTC CASSVNRDYNEQFF
- TRBJ1-2 TRBD1 TRBV7-3 TGTGCCAGCAGCTTACAAGGGGGCATGGGCTACACCTTC CASSLQGGMGYTF
- TRBJ1-1 TRBD1 TRBV19 TGTGCCAGTAGTATAGTGGGACAGGGTTCCAACACTGAAGCTTTCTTT CASSIVGQGSNTEAFF
few TRBJ1-4 TRBD1 TRBV20-1 TGCAGTGCTAGAGTGACAGGGGATGAAAAACTGTTTTTT CSARVTGDEKLFF
few TRBJ1-5 TRBD1 TRBV12-3/TRBV12-4 TGTGCCAGCAGTACCGACAGGGACCAGCCCCAGCATTTT CASSTDRDQPQHF
- TRBJ2-5 TRBD1 TRBV18 TGTGCCAGCTCACCACGGACAGGGGGAGGAGAGACCCAGTACTTC CASSPRTGGGETQYF
few TRBJ2-5 TRBD2 TRBV20-1 TGCAGTGCTAGAGAGCGCCTCGGACTAGCATCGCAAGAGACCCAGTACTTC CSARERLGLASQETQYF
- TRBJ2-3 - TRBV6-1 TGTGCCAGCAGTGAATTCCTACACCCGCAGTATTTT CASSEFLHPQYF
- TRBJ2-3 - TRBV2 TGTGCCAGCAGTTTAGATGGACTCAGTACCACAGATACGCAGTATTTT CASSLDGLSTTDTQYF